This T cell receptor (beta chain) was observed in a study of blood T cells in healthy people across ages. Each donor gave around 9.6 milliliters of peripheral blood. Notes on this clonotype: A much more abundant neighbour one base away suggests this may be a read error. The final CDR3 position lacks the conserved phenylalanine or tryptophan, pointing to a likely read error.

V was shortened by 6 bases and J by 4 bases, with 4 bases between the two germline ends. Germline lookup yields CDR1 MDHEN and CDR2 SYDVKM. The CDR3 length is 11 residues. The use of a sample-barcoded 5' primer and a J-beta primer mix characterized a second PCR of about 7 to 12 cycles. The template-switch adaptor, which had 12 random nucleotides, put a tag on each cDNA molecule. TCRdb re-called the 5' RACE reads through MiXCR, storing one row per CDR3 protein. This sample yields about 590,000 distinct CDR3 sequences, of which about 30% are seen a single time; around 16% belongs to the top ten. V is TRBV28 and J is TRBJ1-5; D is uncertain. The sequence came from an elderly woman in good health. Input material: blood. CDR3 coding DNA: TGTGCCAGCAGCCGGAATCAGCCCCAGCATTGT. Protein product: CASSRNQPQHC.